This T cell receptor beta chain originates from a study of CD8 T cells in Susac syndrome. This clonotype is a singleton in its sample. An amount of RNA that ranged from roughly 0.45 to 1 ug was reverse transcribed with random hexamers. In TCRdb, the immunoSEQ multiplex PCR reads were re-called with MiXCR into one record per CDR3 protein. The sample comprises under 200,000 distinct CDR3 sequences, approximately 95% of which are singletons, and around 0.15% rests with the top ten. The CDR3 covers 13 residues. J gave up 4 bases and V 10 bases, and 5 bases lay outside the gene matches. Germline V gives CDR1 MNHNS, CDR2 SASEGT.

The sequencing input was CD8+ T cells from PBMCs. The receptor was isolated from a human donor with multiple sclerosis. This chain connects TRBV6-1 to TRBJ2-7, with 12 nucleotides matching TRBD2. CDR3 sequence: CAIRTSGAYEQYF. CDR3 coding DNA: TGTGCCATCCGGACTAGCGGGGCATACGAGCAGTACTTC.